This is a list of T cell receptor beta chains from one sample in a study of human T cells and chemical hapten exposure. TCRdb used MiXCR to reprocess the RACE reads, holding one entry per CDR3 protein. Of 80,000 or so distinct CDR3 sequences listed, roughly 10% are singletons. Sample: whole blood, taken in connection with sensitization to the hapten diphenylcyclopropenone (DPC). The receptors come from a woman in her fifties or sixties with alopecia areata. Some clones in this sample may be carry-over from other donors' samples. Both conserved end residues are part of each CDR3. D genes are given only for firm matches. Rows may omit the clone size; those that give it use once, few, many or a size class.

J,D,V,size,DNA,CDR3
TRBJ1-2,.,TRBV4-2,many,TGTGCCAGCAGCCAAGTGACAGCAGTTTCAAACTATGGCTACACCTTC,CASSQVTAVSNYGYTF
TRBJ2-1,TRBD1,TRBV24-1,few,TGTGCCACCAGATGGAGTGGACAGGGTAATAATGAGCAGTTCTTC,CATRWSGQGNNEQFF
TRBJ2-1,.,TRBV3-1,.,TGTGCCAGCAGCCAAGATGGTGGAACCAGGCTGGGGCAATGGGTGGGGATACACAATGAGCAGTTCTTC,CASSQDGGTRLGQWVGIHNEQFF
TRBJ2-1,.,TRBV5-4,.,TGTGCCAGCAGCTTGGGACAGACTAATGAGCAGTTCTTC,CASSLGQTNEQFF
TRBJ1-1,.,TRBV29-1,once,TGCAGCGTTGAAGATTCTGGGGTTAAAGCTTTCTTT,CSVEDSGVKAFF
TRBJ1-5,TRBD1,TRBV20-1,many,TGCAGTGTGCAGGGGGACCGCAATCAGCCCCAGCATTTT,CSVQGDRNQPQHF
TRBJ2-1,.,TRBV12-3/TRBV12-4,few,TGTGCCAGCAGTTTACAGGAAAGGGCCACTGAGCAGTTCTTC,CASSLQERATEQFF
TRBJ1-4,.,TRBV5-6,many,TGTGCCAGCAGCTTGAAGACAACTAATGAAAAACTGTTTTTT,CASSLKTTNEKLFF
TRBJ1-3,.,TRBV9,many,TGTGCCAGCAGCGTAGCTATGGAGCGGACCGGAAACACCATATATTTT,CASSVAMERTGNTIYF
TRBJ1-5,.,TRBV29-1,many,TGCAGCGTTGCTGAGGGGACCGCGCAGCCCCAGCATTTT,CSVAEGTAQPQHF
TRBJ1-6,.,TRBV11-2,.,TGTGCCAGCAGACCCCCCCGGGAGGGTGTGAATTCACCCCTCCACTTT,CASRPPREGVNSPLHF
TRBJ2-3,.,TRBV5-1,.,TGCGCCAGCAGCTTGGCGCCCGGGACTGTGTGGACAGATACGCAGTATTTT,CASSLAPGTVWTDTQYF
TRBJ2-1,TRBD2,TRBV28,.,TGTGCCAGTCTCCCCTGGGCGGCTAGCGGGAGCTATGAGCAGTTCTTC,CASLPWAASGSYEQFF
TRBJ2-3,.,TRBV6-5,many,TGTGCCAGCAGCCCCAGAGGGACGAGAAGCACAGATACGCAGTATTTT,CASSPRGTRSTDTQYF
TRBJ2-5,.,TRBV20-1,.,TGCAGTGCCCTACGGGGGAGAATGGGAGAGACCCAGTACTTC,CSALRGRMGETQYF
TRBJ2-7,.,TRBV7-8,few,TGTGCCAGCAGTTCGTACCGAGTCTACGAGCAGTACTTC,CASSSYRVYEQYF
TRBJ1-2,TRBD1,TRBV3-1,few,TGTGCCAGCAGGGGGGACAGACCATATGGCTACACCTTC,CASRGDRPYGYTF
TRBJ2-3,.,TRBV12-3/TRBV12-4,few,TGTGCCAGCAGTTTATTGGGGGGCACAGATACGCAGTATTTT,CASSLLGGTDTQYF
TRBJ1-1,.,TRBV6-2/TRBV6-3,.,TGTGCCAGCGGGCCCAAGTACACTGAAGCTTTCTTT,CASGPKYTEAFF
TRBJ2-2,.,TRBV28,.,TGTGCCAGCAGCTGGCTCGGTGGATTGGGCACCGGGGAGCTGTTTTTT,CASSWLGGLGTGELFF
TRBJ1-2,.,TRBV7-9,.,TGTGCCAGCTTTTTTGGAGGAAACTATGGCTACACCTTC,CASFFGGNYGYTF
TRBJ2-5,.,TRBV13,many,TGTGCCAGCAGCTCCGGTGAGACCCAGTACTTC,CASSSGETQYF
TRBJ2-5,.,TRBV7-2,many,TGTGCCAGCAGCTTTGCAGGGGCGGCGGAGACCCAGTACTTC,CASSFAGAAETQYF
TRBJ1-4,.,TRBV29-1,many,TGCAGCGTAGACTACGGCCGTTCTGGTGAAAAACTGTTTTTT,CSVDYGRSGEKLFF
TRBJ2-5,.,TRBV5-6,few,TGTGCCAGCAGCCCTGCTTCGGGTTGGCAAGAGACCCAGTACTTC,CASSPASGWQETQYF
TRBJ2-7,TRBD2,TRBV6-2/TRBV6-3,few,TGTGCCAGCAGTTCTATCGGGACTAGCGGCCCGACGGGGTCCTACGAGCAGTACTTC,CASSSIGTSGPTGSYEQYF
TRBJ1-5,.,TRBV7-8,.,TGTGCCAGCAGCTTGATTGGGGTAGGAAGCAATCAGCCCCAGCATTTT,CASSLIGVGSNQPQHF
TRBJ1-4,.,TRBV12-3/TRBV12-4,.,TGTGCCAGCAACCTCGACGACTCCGGGGAAAAACTGTTTTTT,CASNLDDSGEKLFF
TRBJ2-7,.,TRBV12-3/TRBV12-4,few,TGTGCCAGCAGTTCTTGGGGTGGCAACTACGAGCAGTACTTC,CASSSWGGNYEQYF
TRBJ2-7,TRBD2,TRBV6-1,few,TGTGCCAGCAGTGAAGCGTTTGCGGGACTAGCGGGAGATGAGTACGAGCAGTACTTC,CASSEAFAGLAGDEYEQYF
TRBJ2-3,TRBD1,TRBV27,.,TGTGCCAGCAGGCCGGGACAGGGAATTCATACGCAGTATTTT,CASRPGQGIHTQYF
TRBJ2-7,.,TRBV10-1,many,TGCGCCAGCAGTGAGTCAAACTCATCGGGTCCCTACGAGCAGTACTTC,CASSESNSSGPYEQYF
TRBJ1-5,TRBD1,TRBV28,.,TGTGCCAGCAGATCCGGGACAGGCAGCAATCAGCCCCAGCATTTT,CASRSGTGSNQPQHF
TRBJ2-7,.,TRBV3-1,few,TGTGCCAGCAGCCACCTAGGGGGGCGAACCAACGAGCAGTACTTC,CASSHLGGRTNEQYF
TRBJ1-5,.,TRBV18,few,TGTGCCAGCTCACCAATGGGGGTTAGGGATCAGCCCCAGCATTTT,CASSPMGVRDQPQHF
TRBJ2-1,TRBD2,TRBV5-1,few,TGCGCCAGCAGCTTGGCCGGAGCGGGAGGGCCGAGGGAGCAGTTCTTC,CASSLAGAGGPREQFF